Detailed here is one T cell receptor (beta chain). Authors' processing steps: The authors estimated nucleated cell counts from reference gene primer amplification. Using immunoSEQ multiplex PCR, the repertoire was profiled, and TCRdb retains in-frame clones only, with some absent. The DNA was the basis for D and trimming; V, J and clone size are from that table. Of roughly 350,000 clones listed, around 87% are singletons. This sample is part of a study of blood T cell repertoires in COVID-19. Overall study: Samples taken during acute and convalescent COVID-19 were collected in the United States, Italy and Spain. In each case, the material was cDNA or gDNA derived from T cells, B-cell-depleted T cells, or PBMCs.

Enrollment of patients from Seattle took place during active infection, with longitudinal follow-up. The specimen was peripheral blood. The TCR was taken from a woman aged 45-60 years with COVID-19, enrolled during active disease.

CDR3: CASSLVQQGLAFF. The CDR3 bases are TGTGCCAGCAGTTTGGTACAACAGGGGTTAGCTTTCTTT. The J gene is TRBJ1-1, the V gene TRBV27; 7 nucleotides align to TRBD1. The length of the CDR3 is 13 residues. The V gene's germline CDR1 is MNHEY and CDR2 SMNVEV (reference sequence). V lost 3 bases, J lost 10 bases, and 8 bases stayed unmatched.